The 13 T cell receptor beta chains below were found in one sample sequenced in a study of blood T cell repertoires in COVID-19. The assay was immunoSEQ multiplex PCR, and TCRdb's table has in-frame clones only and misses some. The sample yields 330,000 or so clones, roughly 87% seen once. The sequencing input was peripheral blood. The receptors were gathered from a man aged 25-45 years with COVID-19, enrolled during active disease.

This clone was recorded only once. This sequence joins TRBV18 and TRBJ1-4; 7 nucleotides agree with TRBD1. Germline V gives CDR1 KGHSH, CDR2 LQKENI. The CDR3 totals 14 residues. V shed 6 bases and J 3 bases; nucleotides not matched to a gene: 4. Here the CDR3 DNA reads TGTGCCAGCTCCTTGGGACAGCCTAATGAAAAACTGTTTTTT. Its translation is CASSLGQPNEKLFF.

This clone was seen a few times. V usage is TRBV7-9 and J usage is TRBJ2-7; 11 positions match TRBD1. The V gene end was trimmed by 5 bases and the J gene end by 3 bases; junction bases not matched to a gene: 6. The CDR3 contains 15 residues. CDR1 is SEHNR, CDR2 FQNEAQ, per germline (reference sequence). The CDR3 spells CASSPGQGVFYEQYF. The CDR3 DNA sequence: TGTGCCAGCAGCCCGGGACAGGGGGTCTTCTACGAGCAGTACTTC.

The chain employs TRBV27 and TRBJ1-1; a possible D gene is TRBD1 (6 bases). Deletions cut 3 bases from V and 4 bases from J, with 12 bases between. The germline CDR1 and CDR2 sequences are MNHEY and SMNVEV (reference sequence). The CDR3 extends over 14 amino acids. CDR3 coding DNA: TGTGCCAGCAGTTTTGGGGGCACGGGCACTGAAGCTTTCTTT. Its protein product is CASSFGGTGTEAFF.

This rearrangement joins TRBV10-3 to TRBJ2-1; 9 nucleotides line up with TRBD1. V was pared by 3 bases and J by 8 bases, with 8 bases of the junction left unmatched. Per the germline V gene, CDR1 is ENHRY and CDR2 is SYGVKD. There are 15 residues in the CDR3. The CDR3 here is CAISERGQGHHEQFF. The DNA of the CDR3 is TGTGCCATCAGTGAAAGGGGACAGGGTCATCATGAGCAGTTCTTC.

This chain connects TRBV29-1 to TRBJ2-5, with 15 bases fitting TRBD2. The J segment lost 2 bases and the V segment lost 7 bases, leaving 2 bases of the junction unmatched. This CDR3 has 14 residues. Germline V gene sequence: CDR1 SQVTM, CDR2 ANQGSEA. The CDR3: CSGGTSGGQETQYF. The CDR3 DNA reads as TGCAGCGGTGGGACTAGCGGGGGGCAAGAGACCCAGTACTTC.

This clone came up a few times. V is TRBV19 and J is TRBJ1-2; 8 positions agree with TRBD1. The CDR3 is made up of 15 amino acids. The ends lost 5 bases at V and 5 bases at J; junction bases unmatched: 10. Per germline, CDR1 LNHDA and CDR2 SQIVND (reference sequence). The CDR3 loop reads CASSAARGQTYGYTF. In DNA form, the CDR3 reads TGTGCCAGTAGTGCGGCCAGGGGGCAGACTTATGGCTACACCTTC. The complete variable domain, with remaining parts taken from reference TRBV19 and TRBJ1-2, reads DGGITQSPKYLFRKEGQNVTLSCEQNLNHDAMYWYRQDPGQGLRLIYYSQIVNDFQKGDIAEGYSVSREKKESFPLTVTSAQKNPTAFYLCASSAARGQTYGYTFGSGTRLTVV.

Points on this clone: Additional DNA sequences in this sample encode the identical CDR3. The chain has TRBV7-3 and TRBJ2-1, with 8 bases lining up with TRBD2. Unmatched junction bases numbered 2, after V lost 2 bases and J lost 2 bases. This CDR3 region has 15 residues. CDR1 and CDR2 from the germline V gene are SGHTA and FQGTGA. CDR3: CASSLAGGPYNEQFF. CDR3 coding DNA: TGTGCCAGCAGCTTAGCGGGAGGCCCCTACAATGAGCAGTTCTTC.

The chain is built from TRBV5-1 and TRBJ2-5; 7 bases align to TRBD1. Losses at the gene ends were 0 bases for V and 0 bases for J; bases not matched to a gene: 5. Looked up from germline, CDR1 is SGHRS and CDR2 is YFSETQ. There are 16 residues in the CDR3. CDR3 in amino acids: CASSLGGGANQETQYF. As DNA, the CDR3 is TGCGCCAGCAGCTTGGGAGGGGGCGCGAACCAAGAGACCCAGTACTTC. Together with reference TRBV5-1 and TRBJ2-5, the CDR3 gives the full variable domain: KAGVTQTPRYLIKTRGQQVTLSCSPISGHRSVSWYQQTPGQGLQFLFEYFSETQRNKGNFPGRFSGRQFSNSRSEMNVSTLELGDSALYLCASSLGGGANQETQYFGPGTRLLVL.

The V gene is TRBV19, the J gene TRBJ1-2; 11 bases fit TRBD1. Germline CDR1 and CDR2: LNHDA and SQIVND (reference sequence). The CDR3 spans 15 residues. J lost 3 bases, V lost 4 bases, and 4 bases had no gene match. The CDR3: CASSTPGQGDYGYTF. The CDR3 DNA reads TGTGCCAGTAGTACGCCGGGACAGGGGGACTATGGCTACACCTTC.

This clone occurred a few times. This sequence joins TRBV4-3 and TRBJ1-3, with D possibly TRBD1 on 5 matching bases. CDR3 length equals 15 residues. Trimming stripped 4 bases from V and 0 bases from J, with 10 bases between. CDR1 and CDR2 from the germline V gene are LGHNA and YSLEER. The CDR3 region is CASSPDSRSGNTIYF. The CDR3, as DNA: TGCGCCAGCAGCCCCGACAGTCGCTCTGGAAACACCATATATTTT.

The J gene is TRBJ1-2, the V gene TRBV18, with D perhaps TRBD1 (6 bases). CDR1 and CDR2 from the germline V gene are KGHSH and LQKENI. The germline V and J ends were trimmed by 6 bases and 1 base, with 15 bases remaining between them. CDR3 length equals 15 residues. The CDR3 bases are TGTGCCAGCTCCCCGACGACAGGTTATAACTATGGCTACACCTTC. This gives the protein CASSPTTGYNYGYTF.

The rearrangement uses TRBV19 and TRBJ2-7; possibly TRBD1 for D (6 bases). The V and J ends lost 5 bases and 3 bases respectively, with 11 bases between them. The CDR3 runs 13 residues. CDR1 is LNHDA and CDR2 is SQIVND in the germline V gene (reference sequence). The CDR3, as DNA: TGTGCCAGTAGTGAGGACAGCGGCTACGAGCAGTACTTC. Encoded protein: CASSEDSGYEQYF.

This chain uses TRBV24-1 with TRBJ2-1, with 9 positions matching TRBD1. The V gene end was trimmed by 3 bases and the J gene end by 8 bases; junction bases not matched to a gene: 4. CDR1 and CDR2 from the germline V gene are KGHDR and SFDVKD. This CDR3 has 14 amino acids. CDR3: CATSDTNRGHEQFF. The CDR3 DNA is TGTGCCACCAGTGATACAAACAGGGGGCATGAGCAGTTCTTC.